Listed below are T cell receptor beta chains from one sample, sequenced in a study of coeliac disease. The method was immunoSEQ multiplex PCR; TCRdb's version includes in-frame clones alone and lacks a portion of them. This table has fewer than 5,000 clones, under 70% appearing once. What was sequenced was lymphocytes from the gut lamina propria. These receptors were taken from a woman in her 30s without celiac disease. CDR3s include the opening cysteine and the closing phenylalanine or tryptophan. The D gene is left open where the match is weak. Where a row states a size, it is once, few, many or the class of an expanded clone; other rows omit it.

TRBJ1-2,few,TRBV11-2,NA,CASSLALQGEPTRGYTF,TGTGCCAGCAGCTTAGCGCTACAGGGAGAGCCCACCCGAGGCTACACCTTC
TRBJ2-7,NA,TRBV28,TRBD1,CASSLGPGQGAYEQYF,TGTGCCAGCAGTTTAGGACCGGGACAGGGGGCCTACGAGCAGTACTTC
TRBJ1-1,few,TRBV6-5,NA,CASSSSGVEAFF,TGTGCCAGCAGTTCGAGCGGGGTTGAAGCTTTCTTT
TRBJ1-1,NA,TRBV18,NA,CASSPAEGDTEAFF,TGTGCCAGCTCACCAGCGGAAGGTGACACTGAAGCTTTCTTT
TRBJ2-5,few,TRBV19,TRBD1,CATSTGQGRIRETQYF,TGTGCCACCAGTACGGGACAGGGGAGGATCAGGGAGACCCAGTACTTC
TRBJ1-6,NA,TRBV7-6,TRBD1,CASSLGAGGDSPLHF,TGTGCCAGCAGCTTGGGGGCAGGGGGAGATTCACCCCTCCACTTT
TRBJ2-7,NA,TRBV7-7,NA,CASSPGGNTYEQYF,TGTGCTAGCAGCCCAGGGGGGAATACCTACGAGCAGTACTTC
TRBJ2-7,NA,TRBV29-1,NA,CSVDPGSREQYF,TGCAGCGTTGACCCGGGGAGTCGCGAGCAGTACTTC
TRBJ1-5,NA,TRBV18,NA,CASSRDTYQPQHF,TGTGCCAGCTCCCGCGACACTTATCAGCCCCAGCATTTT
TRBJ2-3,NA,TRBV5-1,NA,CASRKGQYTDTQYF,TGCGCCAGCAGGAAGGGGCAGTACACAGATACGCAGTATTTT
TRBJ1-5,large,TRBV4-2,NA,CASSQAQEPQHF,TGTGCCAGCAGCCAAGCTCAGGAGCCCCAGCATTTT
TRBJ2-1,NA,TRBV6-1,TRBD2,CASTLAGEHNEQFF,TGTGCCAGCACCCTAGCGGGGGAGCACAATGAGCAGTTCTTC
TRBJ2-3,NA,TRBV12-5,TRBD2,CASGLGLAGGGRDTQYF,TGTGCTAGTGGTTTGGGACTAGCGGGGGGGGGAAGAGATACGCAGTATTTT
TRBJ2-5,NA,TRBV11-2,NA,CASSLILNGVLGGTQYF,TGTGCCAGCAGCTTAATTTTGAACGGTGTTCTGGGGGGGACCCAGTACTTC
TRBJ1-5,NA,TRBV5-5,NA,CASSLQYREGSNQPQHF,TGTGCCAGCAGCTTACAATACAGGGAAGGTAGCAATCAGCCCCAGCATTTT
TRBJ1-6,NA,TRBV7-9,TRBD1,CASSLSGSEQGFNSPLHF,TGTGCCAGCAGCTTATCCGGGTCCGAACAGGGGTTCAATTCACCCCTCCACTTT
TRBJ1-5,few,TRBV27,TRBD1,CASSLTTGVDQPQHF,TGTGCCAGCAGTTTAACTACAGGGGTTGACCAGCCCCAGCATTTT
TRBJ1-5,NA,TRBV15,TRBD1,CATSSQGGSNQPQHF,TGTGCCACCAGCAGCCAGGGGGGTAGCAATCAGCCCCAGCATTTT
TRBJ2-2,NA,TRBV2,TRBD1,CASAKGTGAGELFF,TGTGCCAGTGCAAAGGGGACAGGGGCCGGGGAGCTGTTTTTT
TRBJ2-3,NA,TRBV9,TRBD2,CASSAGLAGTDTQYF,TGTGCCAGCAGCGCTGGACTAGCGGGCACAGATACGCAGTATTTT
TRBJ1-1,medium-sized,TRBV30,TRBD1,CAYVRDRERMNTEAFF,TGTGCCTATGTCCGGGACAGGGAAAGGATGAACACTGAAGCTTTCTTT
TRBJ1-2,NA,TRBV28,NA,CASSFSRNYGYTF,TGTGCCAGCAGTTTTTCCCGTAACTATGGCTACACCTTC
TRBJ2-2,NA,TRBV19,TRBD2,CASRTLSGGAGELFF,TGTGCCAGTAGAACCCTTAGCGGGGGGGCCGGGGAGCTGTTTTTT
TRBJ2-2,once,TRBV7-9,NA,CASSLGGSGSNTGELFF,TGTGCCAGCAGCTTAGGGGGTTCGGGATCGAACACCGGGGAGCTGTTTTTT
TRBJ2-5,NA,TRBV5-1,TRBD2,CASSLNSGGAGETQYF,TGCGCCAGCAGCTTGAATAGCGGGGGGGCCGGGGAGACCCAGTACTTC
TRBJ2-1,NA,TRBV5-5,TRBD1,CASSSPKTGGLVNEQFF,TGTGCCAGCAGCTCTCCCAAGACAGGGGGCCTGGTCAATGAGCAGTTCTTC
TRBJ1-3,NA,TRBV6-1,NA,CASNEGLTGNTIYF,TGTGCCAGCAATGAAGGACTCACTGGAAACACCATATATTTT
TRBJ1-2,few,TRBV18,TRBD1,CASSQGQARLYGYTF,TGTGCCAGCTCTCAGGGACAGGCTCGCCTTTATGGCTACACCTTC
TRBJ2-2,NA,TRBV25-1,TRBD1,CASMGQGMNTGELFF,TGTGCCAGCATGGGACAGGGGATGAACACCGGGGAGCTGTTTTTT
TRBJ1-2,NA,TRBV4-1,NA,CASSQAGGDGYTF,TGCGCCAGCAGCCAAGCCGGGGGGGATGGCTACACCTTC
TRBJ1-5,NA,TRBV19,NA,CASSIRSGENQHF,TGTGCCAGTAGTATCCGATCAGGGGAAAACCAGCATTTT